The T cell receptor beta chain under discussion was sequenced for a study of cytomegalovirus exposure and HLA in healthy donors. Whole-study results and caveats: Likely technical artifact: a cluster of highly shared sequence variants. The authors later found most CMV-associated TCR beta chains appeared HLA-restricted. The authors enumerated over 150 TCR beta chains as linked to cytomegalovirus. Reports indicated that the classifier achieved high specificity and sensitivity in diagnosing cytomegalovirus status.

PCR involved 60 Vbeta and 13 Jbeta primers. TCRdb keeps only in-frame clones here, not all; method: immunoSEQ multiplex PCR. This sample yields about 200,000 clones, of which 82% are seen a single time; 2.5% to 3.5% belongs to the top ten. On this clone itself: What it binds is not known.

V gave up 0 bases and J gave up 5 bases; unmatched junction bases: 15. CDR3 length: 19 amino acids. Germline loops: CDR1 SGHDN, CDR2 FVKESK. This sequence joins TRBV14 and TRBJ2-5, with 10 bases lining up with TRBD2. The specimen was PBMCs. The receptor was isolated from a woman aged 40-49 years in good health and CMV-seronegative. CDR3 in DNA: TGTGCCAGCAGCCAAGATCCAGCGGGAGGGCTAATTTCTCGGGAGACCCAGTACTTC. As protein: CASSQDPAGGLISRETQYF.